The 32 T cell receptor beta chains presented below share a single source sample, sequenced in a study of human thymus T cells. In corrective heart surgery, resections were taken, and these provided the thymus tissue. Profiled with immunoSEQ multiplex PCR; TCRdb holds only in-frame clones, not every one. The sample includes some 72,000 clones, roughly 97% of them seen just once. Sample: thymus tissue. The receptors here all came from a boy in the first two years of life with a congenital heart defect but otherwise immunologically healthy.

The V gene is TRBV10-3, the J gene TRBJ1-6; 7 nucleotides line up with TRBD1. Germline V gene data show CDR1 as ENHRY and CDR2 as SYGVKD. CDR3 size: 14 residues. V gave up 5 bases and J gave up 6 bases; unmatched junction bases: 4. The CDR3 sequence: CAISRTGANSPLHF. CDR3 DNA: TGTGCCATCAGTAGGACAGGCGCTAATTCACCCCTCCACTTT.

This sequence joins TRBV7-9 and TRBJ2-3; D remains ambiguous. The CDR3 contains 14 residues. The germline gives CDR1 SEHNR, CDR2 FQNEAQ (reference sequence). V gave up 1 base and J gave up 1 base, with 6 bases separating them. DNA of the CDR3: TGTGCCAGCAGCTTAGTAGAGGGCACAGATACGCAGTATTTT. Protein sequence: CASSLVEGTDTQYF.

The chain is built from TRBV4-3 and TRBJ2-7; D remains ambiguous. CDR1 and CDR2 from the germline V gene are LGHNA and YSLEER. V lost 1 base and J lost 5, with 12 bases in between. This CDR3 comprises 14 residues. The CDR3: CASSQGVQDHEQYF. DNA of the CDR3: TGCGCCAGCAGCCAAGGGGTCCAGGACCACGAGCAGTACTTC.

V gene TRBV7-3 combines with J gene TRBJ2-3, with D maybe TRBD2 (6 bases). V lost 0 bases, J lost 1 base, and 11 bases lay in between. Germline-derived CDR1 and CDR2 are SGHTA and FQGTGA. The CDR3 covers 16 residues. CDR3 region: CASSLTLTGGTDTQYF. In DNA form, the CDR3 reads TGTGCCAGCAGCTTAACGTTGACGGGGGGCACAGATACGCAGTATTTT.

The rearrangement joins TRBV5-1 to TRBJ1-1, with 7 positions matching TRBD1. CDR3 length: 18 residues. CDR1 is SGHRS and CDR2 is YFSETQ in the germline V gene. Trimming cost V 4 bases and J 1 base; bases outside gene matches: 16. The CDR3 protein is CASSHHHVTGDTNTEAFF. In DNA, the CDR3 is TGCGCCAGCAGCCACCACCATGTTACAGGGGACACGAACACTGAAGCTTTCTTT.

This clone has just a few counts. This chain joins TRBV5-1 and TRBJ1-5; D ambiguous. Germline V gene lookup returns CDR1 SGHRS and CDR2 YFSETQ. Trimming stripped 4 bases from V and 2 bases from J, with 7 bases between. The CDR3 runs 13 residues. CDR3 nucleotides: TGCGCCAGCAGCCCCCTAGGCAATCAGCCCCAGCATTTT. The encoded protein is CASSPLGNQPQHF.

The rearrangement uses TRBV11-3 and TRBJ1-2; 9 bases fit TRBD1. The CDR3 has 19 residues. With 2 bases clipped from V and 3 bases from J, the junction kept 16 bases outside the gene matches. Germline CDR1 is SGHNT and CDR2 is YENEEA. CDR3 DNA sequence: TGTGCCAGCAGCTTAAGGGGTTGGACCGGGACAGGGTTGGACTATGGCTACACCTTC. It specifies CASSLRGWTGTGLDYGYTF.

The J gene is TRBJ2-1, the V gene TRBV7-2, with unresolved D. V lost 6 bases to trimming and J lost 6 bases, with 15 bases between them. The CDR3 spans 14 residues. The germline V gene encodes CDR1 SGHTA and CDR2 FQGNSA. The CDR3 sequence: CASRDSSWFNEQFF. The CDR3, as DNA: TGTGCCAGCAGAGATTCTAGTTGGTTCAATGAGCAGTTCTTC.

V and J are TRBV10-3 and TRBJ1-5; 8 bases map to TRBD1. CDR1 is ENHRY and CDR2 is SYGVKD in the germline V gene. J was trimmed by 6 bases and V by 5 bases; bases with no gene match: 9. This CDR3 spans 15 amino acids. CDR3 sequence reads: CAISSDTGGSQPQHF. The CDR3 DNA sequence: TGTGCCATCAGTTCCGATACAGGGGGATCTCAGCCCCAGCATTTT.

The rearrangement joins TRBV19 to TRBJ1-1, with a weak D call TRBD1 (6 bases). Between the trimmed V and J ends, which lost 1 base and 2 bases, there was a span of 17 bases. This CDR3 is 17 amino acids long. CDR1 and CDR2 from the germline V gene are LNHDA and SQIVND (reference sequence). The CDR3 here is CASSIVPGARSNTEAFF. In DNA, the CDR3 is TGTGCCAGTAGTATAGTACCAGGGGCCCGTTCTAACACTGAAGCTTTCTTT.

The chain links TRBV28 to TRBJ2-1; 7 bases fit TRBD2. The junction had 7 bases not matched to a gene; V was cut back by 2 bases and J by 0 bases. This CDR3 comprises 17 residues. The V gene's germline CDR1 is MDHEN and CDR2 SYDVKM. The CDR3 reads CASSLKRRETSYNEQFF. The CDR3 region has the DNA TGTGCCAGCAGTTTAAAGCGGCGGGAGACCTCCTACAATGAGCAGTTCTTC. Full variable domain (outside the CDR3, taken from reference TRBV28 and TRBJ2-1): DVKVTQSSRYLVKRTGEKVFLECVQDMDHENMFWYRQDPGLGLRLIYFSYDVKMKEKGDIPEGYSVSREKKERFSLILESASTNQTSMYLCASSLKRRETSYNEQFFGPGTRLTVL.

This chain links TRBV5-6 with TRBJ1-1; TRBD1 is a possible D gene (6 bases). CDR3 length: 15 amino acids. The germline CDR1 and CDR2 sequences are SGHDT and YYEEEE. V was shortened by 3 bases and J by 4 bases, with 16 bases between the two germline ends. The CDR3 loop is CASSSGQTMITEAFF. The CDR3 nucleotides are TGTGCCAGCAGCTCAGGACAGACCATGATCACTGAAGCTTTCTTT.

This chain joins TRBV7-9 and TRBJ2-7; D is unclear. CDR3 length equals 12 residues. Germline V gene lookup returns CDR1 SEHNR and CDR2 FQNEAQ (reference sequence). Trimming shortened V by 3 bases and J by 7 bases, and 10 bases separated the two germline ends. The CDR3 bases are TGTGCCAGCAGCTTTTCGCCTGGGGAGCAGTACTTC. Its translation is CASSFSPGEQYF.

This chain uses TRBV20-1 with TRBJ2-5; D gene uncertain. The CDR3 has 11 amino acids. Germline V gives CDR1 DFQATT, CDR2 SNEGSKA (reference sequence). The V and J ends lost 3 bases and 4 bases respectively, with 6 bases between them. The CDR3 spells CSARTGETQYF. CDR3 DNA sequence: TGCAGTGCTAGGACGGGAGAGACCCAGTACTTC.

The rearrangement links TRBV28 to TRBJ2-5; D may correspond to TRBD1 or TRBD2 (5 bases each). The CDR3 spans 17 residues. V lost 0 bases to trimming and J lost 5 bases, with 19 bases between them. Germline CDR1 MDHEN, CDR2 SYDVKM. CDR3 nucleotide sequence: TGTGCCAGCAGTTTATGGGGGGTAGGAGTAGTAGGGGAGACCCAGTACTTC. Its protein product is CASSLWGVGVVGETQYF.

J is TRBJ2-7 and V is TRBV6-1; tentatively, D is TRBD1 (5 bases). The CDR3 extends over 12 amino acids. Germline loops: CDR1 MNHNS, CDR2 SASEGT. Trimming stripped 4 bases from V and 2 bases from J, with 6 bases between. The CDR3 DNA follows: TGTGCCAGCAGTGGCAGGGCCTACGAGCAGTACTTC. It yields the protein CASSGRAYEQYF.

The rearrangement joins TRBV5-6 to TRBJ1-4; 7 bases map to TRBD1. V shed 2 bases, J shed 4 bases, and the junction held 11 bases outside the gene matches. CDR3 length: 17 amino acids. The germline V gene encodes CDR1 SGHDT and CDR2 YYEEEE. The CDR3 loop reads CASSFTGQTRINEKLFF. CDR3 coding DNA: TGTGCCAGCAGCTTCACGGGACAGACGAGGATTAATGAAAAACTGTTTTTT.

The CDR3 region has the DNA TGTGCCAGCTCACCAATCCCTCCCCTTAGCACAGATACGCAGTATTTT. Its translation is CASSPIPPLSTDTQYF. This sequence joins TRBV18 and TRBJ2-3, with unresolved D. Germline V gene lookup returns CDR1 KGHSH and CDR2 LQKENI. CDR3 size: 16 residues. The V end was cut by 2 bases, the J end by 0 bases, with 12 bases between. The full variable domain, rest sourced from reference TRBV18 and TRBJ2-3, is NAGVMQNPRHLVRRRGQEARLRCSPMKGHSHVYWYRQLPEEGLKFMVYLQKENIIDESGMPKERFSAEFPKEGPSILRIQQVVRGDSAAYFCASSPIPPLSTDTQYFGPGTRLTVL.

The V call is TRBV4-1, the J call TRBJ2-7, with 14 bases lining up with TRBD2. The CDR3 is 17 residues long. The germline V gene has CDR1 MGHRA and CDR2 YSYEKL. The V gene end was trimmed by 3 bases and the J gene end by 1 base; junction bases not matched to a gene: 5. CDR3 sequence (DNA): TGCGCCAGCAGCCAGGTGGGACTAGCGGGGGCGTCCTACGAGCAGTACTTC. Its translation: CASSQVGLAGASYEQYF.

The chain uses TRBV29-1 and TRBJ1-1, with 8 bases aligning to TRBD1. Unmatched junction bases numbered 3, after V lost 7 bases and J lost 5 bases. The CDR3 is made up of 11 amino acids. Germline V CDR1 and CDR2: SQVTM, ANQGSEA. In DNA form, the CDR3 reads TGCAGCGCGACAGGGGAGACTGAAGCTTTCTTT. Residues: CSATGETEAFF.

This clone has just one count. V usage is TRBV10-3 and J usage is TRBJ2-1; 9 bases agree with TRBD2. The CDR3 consists of 14 residues. J gave up 9 bases and V 7 bases, and 10 bases lay outside the gene matches. CDR1 is ENHRY and CDR2 is SYGVKD in the germline V gene. The CDR3 bases are TGTGCCATCATGCCGGGACTAGCTGATGGTGAGCAGTTCTTC. This sequence encodes CAIMPGLADGEQFF.

The chain carries TRBV4-1 and TRBJ2-5; TRBD1 aligns across 9 bases. From germline, CDR1 is MGHRA and CDR2 YSYEKL. CDR3 size: 14 residues. The ends lost 4 bases at V and 4 bases at J; junction bases unmatched: 4. CDR3 DNA sequence: TGCGCCAGCAGCCCGGGACAGGGTCGAGAGACCCAGTACTTC. The encoded protein is CASSPGQGRETQYF.

The V and J genes are TRBV12-5 and TRBJ1-4; possibly TRBD1 for D (5 bases). This CDR3 contains 14 residues. Germline V CDR1 and CDR2: LGHNT, FRNRAP. Trimming took off 2 bases at V and 8 bases at J, with 12 bases between the two ends. The CDR3 DNA follows: TGTGCTAGTGGTTTGCCCGCGGAGGGGGAAAAACTGTTTTTT. Translated: CASGLPAEGEKLFF.

V and J are TRBV18 and TRBJ1-1; TRBD1 might be the D (5 bases). The CDR3 sequence is 15 residues long. Germline CDR1 and CDR2: KGHSH and LQKENI. Trimming removed 3 bases at V and 3 bases at J, with 14 bases between. For the CDR3, the DNA is TGTGCCAGCTCACCGGGGGAGAGATTTTACACTGAAGCTTTCTTT. Protein product: CASSPGERFYTEAFF. Full variable domain (missing parts from reference TRBV18 and TRBJ1-1): NAGVMQNPRHLVRRRGQEARLRCSPMKGHSHVYWYRQLPEEGLKFMVYLQKENIIDESGMPKERFSAEFPKEGPSILRIQQVVRGDSAAYFCASSPGERFYTEAFFGQGTRLTVV.

The J gene is TRBJ2-1, the V gene TRBV5-1, with 7 bases identical to TRBD1. The CDR3 runs 15 residues. Trimming took 2 bases from V and 6 from J; bases not matched to a gene: 8. Per the germline V gene, CDR1 is SGHRS and CDR2 is YFSETQ. This CDR3 reads CASSLGDRSGNEQFF. In DNA, the CDR3 is TGCGCCAGCAGCTTAGGGGACAGATCCGGCAATGAGCAGTTCTTC.

CDR3 in DNA: TGTGCCACCGGCGATTATACGCAGTATTTT. This codes for CATGDYTQYF. The chain uses TRBV15 and TRBJ2-3; no clear D gene. The CDR3 spans 10 residues. CDR1 is LNHNV and CDR2 is YYDKDF in the germline V gene (reference sequence). V dropped 8 bases and J dropped 7 bases, with 7 bases sitting between them.

The gene calls are TRBV6-6 and TRBJ2-1; 9 nucleotides align to TRBD1. Trimming cost V 2 bases and J 7 bases; bases outside gene matches: 6. The CDR3 spans 15 residues. Per germline, CDR1 MNHNY and CDR2 SVGAGI (reference sequence). The CDR3 nucleotides read TGTGCCAGCAGTTACAACAGGGGGCGGGGGAATGAGCAGTTCTTC. It translates to CASSYNRGRGNEQFF.

This chain uses TRBV2 with TRBJ2-7; TRBD1 or TRBD2 may be the D gene (5 bases each). Germline V gene lookup returns CDR1 SNHLY and CDR2 FYNNEI. This CDR3 is 14 amino acids long. The V end lost 8 bases, the J end lost 2 bases, and 16 bases lay between the germline ends. CDR3 sequence reads: CASSPGRFPYEQYF. The CDR3 DNA follows: TGTGCCAGCTCCCCGGGACGTTTCCCCTACGAGCAGTACTTC.

The CDR3: CGREPYGYTF. CDR3 coding DNA: TGTGGGAGGGAACCCTATGGCTACACCTTC. V and J are TRBV5-3 and TRBJ1-2; no clear D. TRBV5-3 is treated as an ORF (open reading frame) with a function not yet certain. This CDR3 comprises 10 residues.

The chain uses TRBV27 and TRBJ1-2; TRBD1 matches at 7 bases. The CDR3 covers 18 residues. Germline loops: CDR1 MNHEY, CDR2 SMNVEV (reference sequence). J was trimmed by 1 base and V by 5 bases; bases with no gene match: 16. The CDR3 loop is CASSPTGTAQGSNYGYTF. The CDR3 nucleotides read TGTGCCAGCAGTCCCACGGGGACAGCCCAGGGGAGTAACTATGGCTACACCTTC.

The chain joins TRBV5-6 to TRBJ1-6; 10 bases are a match to TRBD1. CDR3 length: 17 residues. Per germline, CDR1 SGHDT and CDR2 YYEEEE. The trim removed 2 bases at V and 7 bases at J, leaving 9 bases unmatched. Written as DNA, the CDR3 is TGTGCCAGCAGCTTTCCCGGGACAGGGGCGAGGAATTCACCCCTCCACTTT. This translates into CASSFPGTGARNSPLHF.

The chain links TRBV5-4 to TRBJ2-2; the match to TRBD1 covers 10 bases. The CDR3 has 17 amino acids. Germline values: CDR1 SGHNT, CDR2 YYREEE (reference sequence). The J segment lost 4 bases and the V segment lost 4 bases, leaving 10 bases of the junction unmatched. CDR3 sequence (DNA): TGTGCCAGCAGCCCGCCGATGGACAGGGGGGGCACCGGGGAGCTGTTTTTT. Encoded protein: CASSPPMDRGGTGELFF.